The present T cell receptor beta chain was sequenced within a study of T cells after yellow fever vaccination. Study outcomes and limitations: Although most clonotypes did not, a small share appeared in both CD4 and CD8 compartments. High-abundance clonotypes from the bulk population could contaminate FACS-sorted repertoires.

This CDR3 region has 15 residues. Germline values: CDR1 SQVTM, CDR2 ANQGSEA. J was trimmed by 2 bases and V by 4 bases; bases with no gene match: 8. This clonotype was seen only a few times. Its antigen is currently unknown. TCRdb recomputed calls from the 5' RACE reads with MiXCR, one row per CDR3 protein. This table holds approximately 600,000 distinct CDR3 sequences, around an eighth found once. This chain connects TRBV29-1 to TRBJ2-3; 8 nucleotides agree with TRBD2. The receptor was isolated from a man aged 25 to 40 who received the YFV17D yellow fever vaccine. The material was PBMCs, obtained on the day of the yellow fever booster vaccination. CDR3 DNA sequence: TGCAGCGTTGTGGGGGCGGGAGGAGTCACAGATACGCAGTATTTT. Its translation is CSVVGAGGVTDTQYF.